This is a list of T cell receptor beta chains from one sample in a study of PD-L1 blockade in urothelial cancer. Using immunoSEQ multiplex PCR, the repertoire was profiled, and TCRdb retains in-frame clones only, with some absent. The sample shows about 45,000 clones, roughly four fifths of them seen only once. The specimen was PBMCs, collected around atezolizumab (anti-PD-L1) treatment. The receptors were gathered from a man aged 55 to 69 with urothelial cancer. Both conserved end residues are part of each CDR3. A D gene is named only where the DNA matches it firmly. Size is omitted from some rows. Given values are once, few, many or a class for expanded clones.

clone_size	v_call	d_call	j_call	cdr3_nt	cdr3_aa
-	TRBV29-1	-	TRBJ1-6	TGCAGCGTGGGTAACAGAAAAAACAACCCCCTCCACTTT	CSVGNRKNNPLHF
few	TRBV19	-	TRBJ1-2	TGTGCCAGTAGTTATGCCGGGACACACAAAACGGGGGGCTACACCTTC	CASSYAGTHKTGGYTF
-	TRBV2	TRBD1	TRBJ2-7	TGTGCCAGCAGTAAGGGACAGGGGAAGGAAGGCTACGAGCAGTACTTC	CASSKGQGKEGYEQYF
-	TRBV19	-	TRBJ2-3	TGTGCCAGTAGCACAGGACGCCTACAAACGCAGTATTTT	CASSTGRLQTQYF
-	TRBV7-7	-	TRBJ2-2	TGTGCTAGCTCTGCGGGACGGAACACCGGGGAGCTGTTTTTT	CASSAGRNTGELFF
-	TRBV7-2	TRBD1	TRBJ2-2	TGTGCCAGCAGCCGCGGTACAGGGGCAGACACCGGGGAGCTGTTTTTT	CASSRGTGADTGELFF
-	TRBV7-2	TRBD1	TRBJ2-2	TGTGCCAGCAGCTCGGCCAGGGGGCGCGACACCGGGGAGCTGTTTTTT	CASSSARGRDTGELFF
-	TRBV2	-	TRBJ2-1	TGTGCCAGCAGCGCACAGGCGACCTCCTACAATGAGCAGTTCTTC	CASSAQATSYNEQFF
-	TRBV15	-	TRBJ1-6	TGTGCCACCAGCAGGGAATTGGCCGGGACTTCCTTTTTACCCCTCCACTTT	CATSRELAGTSFLPLHF
-	TRBV5-1	-	TRBJ1-1	TGCGCCAGCAGCATAGACAGGACGAACACTGAAGCTTTCTTT	CASSIDRTNTEAFF
-	TRBV10-3	-	TRBJ2-7	TGTGCCATTTCAGGGGCCTACGAGCAGTACTTC	CAISGAYEQYF
-	TRBV5-4	-	TRBJ1-2	TGTGCCAGCAGCTTAAAGTTGACGCGCGCTGGAGATGGCTACACCTTC	CASSLKLTRAGDGYTF
-	TRBV5-4	-	TRBJ1-5	TGTGCCAGCAGCTTAGGCAGGGGCTTAAATCAGCCCCAGCATTTT	CASSLGRGLNQPQHF
once	TRBV6-1	TRBD2	TRBJ2-1	TGTGCCAGCAGTGGCGCGGGACTAGCGGAACGCGGAACCTACAATGAGCAGTTCTTC	CASSGAGLAERGTYNEQFF
-	TRBV2	TRBD1	TRBJ1-5	TGTGCCAGCAGTGAGGGACAGGGGAGAGACCAGCCCCAGCATTTT	CASSEGQGRDQPQHF
-	TRBV7-9	-	TRBJ2-7	TGTGCCAGCAGCTCCCCGGTCGAGCAGTACTTC	CASSSPVEQYF
-	TRBV7-2	TRBD2	TRBJ2-7	TGTGCCAGCAGCTTAGATGGTAGCGGGACCCCCTACGAGCAGTACTTC	CASSLDGSGTPYEQYF
-	TRBV19	-	TRBJ1-4	TGTGCCAGTAGCCGGACAGTATCTAATGAAAAACTGTTTTTT	CASSRTVSNEKLFF
few	TRBV2	-	TRBJ1-1	TGTGCCAGCACCTTGGGAGGGAACACTGAAGCTTTCTTT	CASTLGGNTEAFF
-	TRBV28	-	TRBJ2-2	TGTGCCAGCAGTTTAGATTATGGAGGCACTCACACCGGGGAGCTGTTTTTT	CASSLDYGGTHTGELFF
few	TRBV5-1	-	TRBJ1-1	TGCGCCAGCAGCCCGAAAAGGACTTCCACGAACACTGAAGCTTTCTTT	CASSPKRTSTNTEAFF
few	TRBV21-1	-	TRBJ1-1	TGTGCCAGCAGCAGCCGGGACTTGAACACTGAAGCTTTCTTT	CASSSRDLNTEAFF
-	TRBV29-1	TRBD2	TRBJ2-3	TGCAGCGTTTCGTCCCGGCTAGCGGATAGCACAGATACGCAGTATTTT	CSVSSRLADSTDTQYF
-	TRBV27	TRBD1	TRBJ1-1	TGTGCCAGCCGGGACAGACCGAACACTGAAGCTTTCTTT	CASRDRPNTEAFF
-	TRBV28	TRBD2	TRBJ2-7	TGTGCCAGCAGTTTGTCTAGCGGGGGAAGCTCCTACGAGCAGTACTTC	CASSLSSGGSSYEQYF
-	TRBV7-8	TRBD1	TRBJ1-1	TGTGCCAGCAGCGACGGGACAGGGTGGGCGACTGAAGCTTTCTTT	CASSDGTGWATEAFF
-	TRBV19	TRBD1	TRBJ1-1	TGTGCCAGTAGTATCCAAGGACAGGTCACGGCTGAAGCTTTCTTT	CASSIQGQVTAEAFF
-	TRBV5-1	TRBD2	TRBJ2-2	TGCGCCAGCAGCTACTCGGGACTAGCGGGAGTTATCACCGGGGAGCTGTTTTTT	CASSYSGLAGVITGELFF
-	TRBV2	TRBD2	TRBJ2-1	TGTGCCGGGGGGCGAGCTAGCGGGGGCCAAACATCCTCCTACAATGAGCAGTTCTTC	CAGGRASGGQTSSYNEQFF
-	TRBV4-3	TRBD1	TRBJ1-4	TGCGCCAGCAGCCATGAACCGACAGGGTCCGGAGAAAAACTGTTTTTT	CASSHEPTGSGEKLFF
-	TRBV18	TRBD1	TRBJ2-3	TGTGCCAGCTCACCGAAACGGGTGGGACAGAGCACAGATACGCAGTATTTT	CASSPKRVGQSTDTQYF
once	TRBV9	TRBD2	TRBJ2-3	TGTGCCAGCAGCGTAGAACCAGCGGGGGGGGACACAGATACGCAGTATTTT	CASSVEPAGGDTDTQYF
-	TRBV6-4	-	TRBJ1-1	TGTGCCAGCAGTGACTCCGACTCTAACACTGAAGCTTTCTTT	CASSDSDSNTEAFF
-	TRBV7-8	TRBD1	TRBJ2-2	TGTGCCAGCAGCCTAGCACAGGGGGGTACCGGGGAGCTGTTTTTT	CASSLAQGGTGELFF
few	TRBV7-9	TRBD1	TRBJ2-7	TGTGCCAGCACCAGAGGGACAGGGTACGAGCAGTACTTC	CASTRGTGYEQYF
-	TRBV5-4	-	TRBJ2-1	TGTGCCAGCAGGCCAGACAGTCACAATGAGCAGTTCTTC	CASRPDSHNEQFF
-	TRBV4-2	TRBD1	TRBJ2-7	TGTGCCAGCAGCCAAGTCCCGGGACAGGGGCCCTCAACTCCCTACGAGCAGTACTTC	CASSQVPGQGPSTPYEQYF
-	TRBV30	TRBD2	TRBJ2-1	TGTGCCTGGAGTACTAGCGGAACCCTTACTATTAACAATGAGCAGTTCTTC	CAWSTSGTLTINNEQFF
once	TRBV11-2	-	TRBJ1-2	TGTGCCAGCAGCTCGTTGTGGTCAGACTATGGCTACACCTTC	CASSSLWSDYGYTF
-	TRBV7-2	TRBD2	TRBJ2-7	TGTGCCAGCAGCTTAGCTGTAGCGGGAGTTGCCTACGAGCAGTACTTC	CASSLAVAGVAYEQYF
few	TRBV27	-	TRBJ1-5	TGTGCCAGCAGTTTAAGGGTGCCTGGCGGGATCAGGAGCAATCAGCCCCAGCATTTT	CASSLRVPGGIRSNQPQHF
-	TRBV7-9	TRBD1	TRBJ1-1	TGTGCCAGCAGCTTAACAGGGGTGAGCAGAGCTTTCTTT	CASSLTGVSRAFF
-	TRBV6-1	-	TRBJ2-3	TGTGCCAGCAGTGAAAGGGGGAGCACAGATACGCAGTATTTT	CASSERGSTDTQYF
few	TRBV29-1	-	TRBJ1-2	TGCAGCGTTGAGGAGGGGAGTGACTATGGCTACACCTTC	CSVEEGSDYGYTF
-	TRBV5-4	TRBD1	TRBJ2-1	TGTGCCAGCAGCTCGCCCACCGGGACAGGGGGGAATGAGCAGTTCTTC	CASSSPTGTGGNEQFF
-	TRBV5-1	-	TRBJ1-1	TGCGCCAGCAGGCCCGGGCAAGGGGTTCGAGCTTTCTTT	CASRPGQGVRAFF
-	TRBV20-1	-	TRBJ1-4	TGCAGTGCTCAGGGTCAGGAAAAACTGTTTTTT	CSAQGQEKLFF
-	TRBV7-2	-	TRBJ2-2	TGTGCCAGCAGCTCGCTAGCGACGAACACCGGGGAGCTGTTTTTT	CASSSLATNTGELFF
-	TRBV5-6	-	TRBJ1-5	TGTGCCAGCAGCTTGGGTATTAGCAATCAGCCCCAGCATTTT	CASSLGISNQPQHF
-	TRBV2	-	TRBJ1-4	TGTGCCAGCAGGGAAACGGGGTTTGCAACTAATGAAAAACTGTTTTTT	CASRETGFATNEKLFF
-	TRBV10-3	-	TRBJ1-5	TGTGCCATCGCCGGGGACACCGGCAATCAGCCCCAGCATTTT	CAIAGDTGNQPQHF